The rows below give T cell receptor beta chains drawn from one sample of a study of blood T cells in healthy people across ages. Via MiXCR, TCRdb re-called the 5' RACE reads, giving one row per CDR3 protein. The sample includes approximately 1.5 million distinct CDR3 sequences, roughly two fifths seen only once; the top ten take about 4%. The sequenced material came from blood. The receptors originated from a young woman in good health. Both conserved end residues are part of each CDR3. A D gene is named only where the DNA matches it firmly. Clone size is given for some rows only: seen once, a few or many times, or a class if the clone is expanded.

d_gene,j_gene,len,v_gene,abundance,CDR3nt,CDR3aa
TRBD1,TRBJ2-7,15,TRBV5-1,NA,TGCGCCAGCAGCTCGCAGGACAGGGGAAAATACGAGCAGTACTTC,CASSSQDRGKYEQYF
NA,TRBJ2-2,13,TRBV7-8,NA,TGTGCCAGCAGCACGACGTGGACCGGGGAGCTGTTTTTT,CASSTTWTGELFF
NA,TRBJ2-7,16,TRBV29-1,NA,TGCAGCGTTGAAGATACCAGATCTCGCTCCTACAATGAGCAGTACTTC,CSVEDTRSRSYNEQYF
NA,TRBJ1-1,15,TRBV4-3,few,TGCGCCAGCAGCCAAGAGGTACTGGCTAACACTGAAGCTTTCTTT,CASSQEVLANTEAFF
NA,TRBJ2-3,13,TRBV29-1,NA,TGCAGCGTTGGGGCTAGACTCACAGATACGCAGTATTTT,CSVGARLTDTQYF
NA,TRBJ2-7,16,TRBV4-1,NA,TGCGCCAGCAGCCTAATCCAGGGAGTCTCCGGCTACGAGCAGTACTTC,CASSLIQGVSGYEQYF
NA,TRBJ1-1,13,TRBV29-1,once,TGCAGCGTGAAACAGGGTTGGGTCACTGAAGCTTTCTTT,CSVKQGWVTEAFF
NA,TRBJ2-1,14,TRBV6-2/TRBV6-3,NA,TGTGCCAGCAGTTACCTGGACAGTTACAATGAGCAGTTCTTC,CASSYLDSYNEQFF
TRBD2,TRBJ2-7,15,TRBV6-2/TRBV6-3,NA,TGTGCCAGCAGTTACCCTCCGGGGGGAACCTACGAGCAGTACTTC,CASSYPPGGTYEQYF
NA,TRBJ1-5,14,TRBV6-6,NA,TGTGCCAGCAGTTACGCAGGGGAGTATCAGCCCCAGCATTTT,CASSYAGEYQPQHF
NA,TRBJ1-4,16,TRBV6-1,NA,TGTGCCAGCAGTGAAGCGCAGGGGTTGCCTAATGAAAAACTGTTTTTT,CASSEAQGLPNEKLFF
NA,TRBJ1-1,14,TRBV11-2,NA,TGTGCCAGCAGCCCCATTCCCACAGCCACTGAAGCTTTCTTT,CASSPIPTATEAFF
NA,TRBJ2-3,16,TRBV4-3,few,TGCGCCAGCAGCCCCTTCTCCGGGGCTGGCACAGATACGCAGTATTTT,CASSPFSGAGTDTQYF
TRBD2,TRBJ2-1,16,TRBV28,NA,TGTGCCAGCAGTTCCCCGACTAGCGGGGGTGGGAATGAGCAGTTCTTC,CASSSPTSGGGNEQFF
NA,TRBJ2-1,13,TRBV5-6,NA,TGTGCCAGCACCCTCGGCGCCTACAATGAGCAGTTCTTC,CASTLGAYNEQFF
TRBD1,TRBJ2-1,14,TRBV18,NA,TGTGCCAGCTCACAAAGGACAGGGAGCAATGAGCAGTTCTTC,CASSQRTGSNEQFF
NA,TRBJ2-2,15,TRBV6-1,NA,TGTGCCAGCAGTGCTAGCAGGGCCGGCACCGGGGAGCTGTTTTTT,CASSASRAGTGELFF
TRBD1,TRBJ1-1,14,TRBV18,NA,TGTGCCAGCTCTACGACCCGAGGGGACAGAGAAGCTTTCTTT,CASSTTRGDREAFF
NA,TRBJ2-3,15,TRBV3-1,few,TGTGCCAGCAGCCAAGAAGGGACTTTTCTGGATACGCAGTATTTT,CASSQEGTFLDTQYF
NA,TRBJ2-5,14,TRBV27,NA,TGTGCCAGCAGTTGGAATTACAAGCAAGAGACCCAGTACTTC,CASSWNYKQETQYF
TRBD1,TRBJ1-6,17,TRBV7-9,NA,TGTGCCAGCAGCTTAGGGGGTGGACAGGGTTGGAATTCACCCCTCCACTTT,CASSLGGGQGWNSPLHF
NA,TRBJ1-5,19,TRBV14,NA,TGTGCCAGCAGCCAAGATCGAGGACGGTACGTGGCGGGCAATCAGCCCCAGCATTTT,CASSQDRGRYVAGNQPQHF
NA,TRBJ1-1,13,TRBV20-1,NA,TGCAGTGCTAGGGGGGGGCGAAGCACTGAAGCTTTCTTT,CSARGGRSTEAFF
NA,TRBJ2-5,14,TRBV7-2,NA,TGTGCCAGCAGCCAAGCGGTATGGGAAGAGACCCAGTACTTC,CASSQAVWEETQYF
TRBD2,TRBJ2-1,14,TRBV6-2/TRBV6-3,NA,TGTGCCAGCAGTCGATGGACTAGTGAGTTTGAGCAGTTCTTC,CASSRWTSEFEQFF
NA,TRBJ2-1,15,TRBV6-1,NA,TGTGCCAGCAGGAAGGTAGGGGCCTCCTACAATGAGCAGTTCTTC,CASRKVGASYNEQFF
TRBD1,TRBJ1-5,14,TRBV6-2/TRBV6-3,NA,TGTGCCAGCAGGGCCAGGGGGGCCAATCAGCCCCAGCATTTT,CASRARGANQPQHF
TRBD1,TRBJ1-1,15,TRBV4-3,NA,TGCGCCAGCAGCCTACAGCACAGGGGGAACACTAAAGCTTTCTTT,CASSLQHRGNTKAFF
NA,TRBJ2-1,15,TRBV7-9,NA,TGTGCCAGAAGCTTATTCCGGGGCGATTACAATGAGCAGTTCTTC,CARSLFRGDYNEQFF
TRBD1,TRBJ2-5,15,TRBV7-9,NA,TGTGCCAGCAGCTTTAGGACAGGGACCCTGGAGACCCAGTACTTC,CASSFRTGTLETQYF
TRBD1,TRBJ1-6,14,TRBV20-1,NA,TGCAGTGCTAGACTGCACAGGGGAAATCCACCCCTCCACTTT,CSARLHRGNPPLHF
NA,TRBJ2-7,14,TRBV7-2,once,TGTGCCAGCAGCTTAGTATTCTCCGACAATGAGCAGTACTTC,CASSLVFSDNEQYF
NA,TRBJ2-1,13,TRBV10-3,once,TGTGCCATCAGTGAGACGACACCCAATGAGCAGTTCTTC,CAISETTPNEQFF
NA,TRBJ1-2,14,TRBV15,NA,TGTGCCACCAGCAGAGACCCGGGGGCCAATGGCTACACCTTC,CATSRDPGANGYTF
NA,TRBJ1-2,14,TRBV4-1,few,TGCGCCAGCAGCCACGGCAGGGCGGACTATGGCTACACCTTC,CASSHGRADYGYTF
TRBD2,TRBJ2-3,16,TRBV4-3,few,TGCGCCAGCAGCCAATCGCCTAGCGGGAGGTGGGATACGCAGTATTTT,CASSQSPSGRWDTQYF
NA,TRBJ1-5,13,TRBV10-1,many,TGCGCCAGCAGTGGACAGAGAGGTCAGCCCCAGCATTTT,CASSGQRGQPQHF
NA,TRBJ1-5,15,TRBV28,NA,TGTGCCAGCAGTTTTCCCCCCACGGGCAATCAGCCCCAGCATTTT,CASSFPPTGNQPQHF
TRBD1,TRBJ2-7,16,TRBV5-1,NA,TGCGCCAGCAGCGGTATAGGGACAGCCAGCTCCTACGAGCAGTACTTC,CASSGIGTASSYEQYF
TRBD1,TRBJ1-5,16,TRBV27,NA,TGTGCCAGCAGCTCCGGGACAGGGGCGCGGGGTCAGCCCCAGCATTTT,CASSSGTGARGQPQHF
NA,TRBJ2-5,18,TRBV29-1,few,TGCAGCGTTGAAGAAATAGGGGGTTTGGAGAGGGTTGGGCTGACCCAGTACTTC,CSVEEIGGLERVGLTQYF
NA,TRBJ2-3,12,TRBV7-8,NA,TGTGCCAGCGGGTTTAACGCAGATACGCAGTATTTT,CASGFNADTQYF
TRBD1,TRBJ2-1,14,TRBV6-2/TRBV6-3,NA,TGTGCCAGCAGTACCGACAGGGGTAGAAATGAGCAGTTCTTC,CASSTDRGRNEQFF
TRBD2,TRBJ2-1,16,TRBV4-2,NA,TGTGCCAGCAGCCAAGAAATAGCGGGAGGGGACCATGAGCAGTTCTTC,CASSQEIAGGDHEQFF
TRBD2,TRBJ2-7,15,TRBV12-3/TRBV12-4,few,TGTGCCAGCAGTTTATCGAGCGGGAGGTACTACGAGCAGTACTTC,CASSLSSGRYYEQYF
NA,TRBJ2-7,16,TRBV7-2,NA,TGTGCCAGCAGCTTAGCAGGGGCAATTACCACCTACGAGCAGTACTTC,CASSLAGAITTYEQYF
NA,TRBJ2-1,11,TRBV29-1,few,TGCAGCGTAACACTATACAATGAGCAGTTCTTC,CSVTLYNEQFF
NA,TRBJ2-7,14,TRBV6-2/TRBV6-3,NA,TGTGCCAGCAGTTATCGGAATCCCAGAGGCGAGCAGTACTTC,CASSYRNPRGEQYF
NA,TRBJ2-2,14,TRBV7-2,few,TGTGCCAGCAGCTTAGTCAGTTACACCGGGGAGCTGTTTTTT,CASSLVSYTGELFF
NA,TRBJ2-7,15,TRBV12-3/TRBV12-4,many,TGTGCCAGCAGTTTAGGAGGTATTGAAGGGAGCGAGCAGTACTTC,CASSLGGIEGSEQYF
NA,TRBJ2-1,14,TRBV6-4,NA,TGTGCCAGCAGTGATATTGCGGGGACCCCAGAGCAGTTCTTC,CASSDIAGTPEQFF
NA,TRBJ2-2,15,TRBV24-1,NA,TGTGCCACCAGTGGATATGGGGCGAACACCGGGGAGCTGTTTTTT,CATSGYGANTGELFF
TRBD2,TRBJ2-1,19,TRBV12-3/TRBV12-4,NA,TGTGCCAGCAGTTTCTCCGGACTAGCGGGGGATAGCTCCTACAATGAGCAGTTCTTC,CASSFSGLAGDSSYNEQFF
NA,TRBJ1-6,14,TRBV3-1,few,TGTGCCAGCAGCCAAGTAACGGGTACTTCACCCCTCCACTTT,CASSQVTGTSPLHF